The source of this T cell receptor (beta chain) is a study of blood T cell repertoires in COVID-19. Turning to the study itself: The cDNA or gDNA used as material had been derived from T cells, B-cell-depleted T cells, or PBMCs.

The repertoire was sequenced with immunoSEQ multiplex PCR; TCRdb's copy has only in-frame clones and lacks some. This table has approximately 190,000 clones, approximately 82% appearing once. This TCR was sampled from a human donor with acute or convalescent COVID-19. The donor label of this sample is uncertain. Sequenced: peripheral blood.

CDR3 protein: CASSSPGQGGTEAFF. The CDR3 coding sequence is TGTGCCAGCAGTTCCCCGGGACAGGGAGGAACTGAAGCTTTCTTT. This chain links TRBV28 with TRBJ1-1; 9 bases map to TRBD1. The CDR3 has 15 residues. Germline CDR1 is MDHEN and CDR2 is SYDVKM. Unmatched junction bases numbered 8, after V lost 4 bases and J lost 5 bases.